This TCR beta chain was captured by sequencing in a study of blood T cell repertoires in COVID-19. Study context: Sources were T cells, B-cell-depleted T cells, or PBMCs; the material itself was cDNA or gDNA.

V lost 1 base to trimming and J lost 5 bases; unmatched junction nucleotides: 3. Looked up from germline, CDR1 is LGHDT and CDR2 is YNNKEL (reference sequence). The CDR3 sequence is 15 residues long. Authors' data handling: Nucleated cell counts were estimated from reference gene primer amplification. Clones were read by immunoSEQ multiplex PCR, and TCRdb kept only the in-frame ones, dropping some. V and J calls and clone size are given by that table; D and trimming were obtained from the DNA. The sample contains about 440,000 clones, 70% to 90% of which appear only once. Participant ages covered about 18 to 100 years across about 25 US areas. Participants' reported clinical history set cohort assignment.

The sequencing input was PBMCs or T cells enriched from blood (not recorded which). V is TRBV3-1 (or the pseudogene TRBV3-2) and J is TRBJ1-4; 8 bases line up with TRBD1. This sequence was found in a woman aged 18-35 years with acute COVID-19. The CDR3 is CASSQAAGGNEKLFF. CDR3 DNA: TGTGCCAGCAGCCAAGCGGCAGGGGGCAATGAAAAACTGTTTTTT.